These 32 T cell receptor beta chains were all obtained from the same sample, sequenced in a study of OX40 agonist ivuxolimab in advanced cancers. Assay used: immunoSEQ multiplex PCR; TCRdb lists only in-frame clones, some missing. The sample lists roughly 56,000 clones, roughly 85% occurring once. Here the sequenced sample was CD4+ or CD8+ T cells sorted from blood, taken in a trial of the OX40 agonist ivuxolimab. The receptor source for this set is an adult with an advanced solid tumor such as melanoma, head and neck, liver or kidney cancer.

In its sample, this clone was seen once. Here the CDR3 DNA reads TGTGCCAGCAGCTTGGCAGGCGGGGGTGATGAGCAGTTCTTC. It codes for CASSLAGGGDEQFF. This rearrangement joins TRBV5-4 to TRBJ2-1; TRBD2 agrees at 7 bases. The CDR3 covers 14 residues. With 0 bases clipped from V and 8 bases from J, the junction kept 5 bases outside the gene matches. From germline, CDR1 is SGHNT and CDR2 YYREEE (reference sequence).

This clone appeared once. V usage is TRBV5-4 and J usage is TRBJ2-5; 7 bases are shared with TRBD2. Trimming cost V 1 base and J 2 bases; bases outside gene matches: 5. In germline, CDR1 is SGHNT, CDR2 YYREEE (reference sequence). The CDR3 loop spans 15 amino acids. CDR3 sequence (DNA): TGTGCCAGCAGCTTGACGGGGGGACCGCAAGAGACCCAGTACTTC. Protein product: CASSLTGGPQETQYF.

Comments on this clone: Other DNA sequences from this sample encode an identical CDR3 as well. V gene TRBV5-4 combines with J gene TRBJ1-2, with D unclear. The germline CDR1 and CDR2 sequences are SGHNT and YYREEE (reference sequence). Trimming left V 2 bases short and J 1 base short, with 6 bases between. There are 13 residues in the CDR3. CDR3: CASSLAGNYGYTF. As DNA, the CDR3 is TGTGCCAGCAGCTTAGCGGGTAACTATGGCTACACCTTC.

The rearrangement links TRBV6-5 to TRBJ2-1; 9 bases are a match to TRBD2. The ends lost 1 base at V and 7 bases at J; junction bases unmatched: 8. The CDR3 extends over 16 amino acids. Germline V gene data show CDR1 as MNHEY and CDR2 as SVGAGI. This CDR3 reads CASSYLGGGARNEQFF. The CDR3 DNA reads as TGTGCCAGCAGTTACTTGGGCGGGGGGGCCAGGAATGAGCAGTTCTTC.

V and J are TRBV6-1 and TRBJ1-1, with D possibly TRBD1 on 5 matching bases. The CDR3 contains 15 residues. The germline V gene encodes CDR1 MNHNS and CDR2 SASEGT. V dropped 0 bases and J dropped 4 bases, with 12 bases sitting between them. Here the CDR3 DNA reads TGTGCCAGCAGTGAAGCGCGGACCGGGGGCACTGAAGCTTTCTTT. Its protein is CASSEARTGGTEAFF.

The rearrangement uses TRBV6-6 and TRBJ1-2; D might be TRBD1 (5 bases). CDR1 MNHNY and CDR2 SVGAGI come from the germline V gene (reference sequence). V lost 0 bases and J 8 bases, leaving 16 bases between the germline ends. The CDR3 contains 15 residues. CDR3 residues: CASSYSEGANLGYTF. CDR3 DNA: TGTGCCAGCAGTTACTCGGAAGGGGCAAATCTAGGCTACACCTTC.

V usage is TRBV15 and J usage is TRBJ2-3; D is unresolved. CDR1 is LNHNV, CDR2 YYDKDF, per germline (reference sequence). This CDR3 contains 16 residues. V gave up 3 bases and J gave up 0 bases, with 13 bases separating them. The CDR3 region is CATSSTTRASTDTQYF. The CDR3 DNA follows: TGTGCCACCAGCAGTACTACACGAGCTAGCACAGATACGCAGTATTTT.

The chain employs TRBV9 and TRBJ2-1; 9 bases align to TRBD2. The CDR3 length is 18 residues. CDR1 and CDR2 from the germline V gene are SGDLS and YYNGEE. V shed 1 base and J 0 bases; nucleotides not matched to a gene: 8. CDR3 nucleotides: TGTGCCAGCAGCGTACACCCCGGTAGCGGGAGCTCCTACAATGAGCAGTTCTTC. Amino acids: CASSVHPGSGSSYNEQFF.

The chain combines TRBV10-3 with TRBJ2-3; 8 bases match TRBD2. Unmatched junction bases numbered 9, after V lost 0 bases and J lost 7 bases. CDR3 size: 16 residues. CDR1 ENHRY and CDR2 SYGVKD come from the germline V gene. CDR3 coding DNA: TGTGCCATCAGTGAGTCGACGACGGGGGGGCTGAATACGCAGTATTTT. Protein sequence: CAISESTTGGLNTQYF.

The rearrangement joins TRBV28 to TRBJ1-1; D might be TRBD1 (5 bases). Trimming removed 8 bases at V and 3 bases at J, with 19 bases between. The CDR3 length is 15 residues. Germline CDR1 is MDHEN and CDR2 is SYDVKM. CDR3 coding DNA: TGTGCCAGCGATCTTCAGGGACGGCGGGACACTGAAGCTTTCTTT. This codes for CASDLQGRRDTEAFF.

This clone was seen just once. The chain employs TRBV20-1 and TRBJ1-2; D is unresolved. The germline CDR1 and CDR2 sequences are DFQATT and SNEGSKA (reference sequence). The CDR3 is 10 residues long. The V and J ends lost 6 bases and 7 bases respectively, with 9 bases between them. The CDR3 DNA follows: TGCAGTGCCGCAGCCCCTGGCTACACCTTC. This codes for CSAAAPGYTF.

This clone was seen a single time. The chain employs TRBV7-6 and TRBJ2-2; TRBD2 agrees at 7 bases. The CDR3 length is 15 residues. V was clipped by 4 bases and J by 7 bases; unmatched bases: 9. Germline V CDR1 and CDR2: SGHVS, FNYEAQ. CDR3 nucleotide sequence: TGTGCCAGCAGCTCCGGGACTATTCTCGGCGGGGAGCTGTTTTTT. This gives the protein CASSSGTILGGELFF.

By sample fraction, this clone is medium-sized. CDR3 sequence: CASSQNPGGFGEKLFF. DNA of the CDR3: TGCGCCAGCAGCCAGAACCCAGGGGGCTTCGGCGAAAAACTGTTTTTT. The V call is TRBV4-1, the J call TRBJ1-4, with 8 bases that match TRBD1. The CDR3 loop spans 16 amino acids. The V gene's germline CDR1 is MGHRA and CDR2 YSYEKL. V lost 3 bases to trimming and J lost 8 bases; unmatched junction nucleotides: 11.

This rearrangement joins TRBV5-4 to TRBJ2-2, with 8 bases lining up with TRBD2. With 4 bases clipped from V and 1 base from J, the junction kept 9 bases outside the gene matches. CDR3 size: 17 residues. Germline CDR1 SGHNT, CDR2 YYREEE (reference sequence). CDR3 coding DNA: TGTGCCAGCAGCCCACTGCTCAGCGGGGGGAACACCGGGGAGCTGTTTTTT. Encoded protein: CASSPLLSGGNTGELFF.

The genes are TRBV27 and TRBJ1-1; D call uncertain. CDR1 and CDR2 (germline): MNHEY, SMNVEV (reference sequence). V gave up 10 bases and J gave up 1 base, with 7 bases separating them. The length of the CDR3 is 11 residues. The CDR3 nucleotides read TGTGCCACCAAAGGGAACACTGAAGCTTTCTTT. Protein sequence: CATKGNTEAFF.

The chain carries TRBV18 and TRBJ2-5; possibly TRBD2 for D (6 bases). From germline, CDR1 is KGHSH and CDR2 LQKENI. Trimming pared 1 base from V and 5 bases from J, leaving 14 bases between. The CDR3 has 15 residues. The CDR3 DNA is TGTGCCAGCTCACCACGGAGAGGAGGGGCGGAGACCCAGTACTTC. Encoded protein: CASSPRRGGAETQYF.

The rearrangement uses TRBV5-1 and TRBJ2-3, with TRBD2 identical over 9 bases. CDR3 length: 16 residues. Trimming removed 5 bases from V and 1 base from J; junction bases left unmatched: 8. Looked up from germline, CDR1 is SGHRS and CDR2 is YFSETQ. The CDR3 DNA reads as TGCGCCAGCAGGCTTGCTAGCGGGGCCGGCACAGATACGCAGTATTTT. Its protein product is CASRLASGAGTDTQYF.

This clone was detected only once. CDR3 in amino acids: CASSPRQGQNTYEQYF. CDR3 sequence (DNA): TGCGCCAGCAGCCCCCGACAGGGACAGAATACCTACGAGCAGTACTTC. The chain joins TRBV5-1 to TRBJ2-7, with TRBD1 matching 7 bases. The germline V gene has CDR1 SGHRS and CDR2 YFSETQ. This CDR3 is 16 amino acids long. With 4 bases clipped from V and 2 bases from J, the junction kept 12 bases outside the gene matches.

V and J are TRBV7-6 and TRBJ2-7; TRBD2 is a possible D gene (6 bases). The V gene's germline CDR1 is SGHVS and CDR2 FNYEAQ. Trimming shortened V by 5 bases and J by 2 bases, and 16 bases separated the two germline ends. The CDR3 length is 15 residues. The CDR3 is CASSPDRGSTYEQYF. CDR3 coding DNA: TGTGCCAGCAGCCCGGACCGGGGGAGTACCTACGAGCAGTACTTC.

The CDR3 nucleotides are TGTGCCAGCAGCCAAGGGAATAGCGGGGGAGAGACCCAGTACTTC. It specifies CASSQGNSGGETQYF. The chain joins TRBV4-2 to TRBJ2-5; 9 nucleotides match TRBD2. This CDR3 is built from 15 residues. Germline assignment: CDR1 LGHNA and CDR2 YNFKEQ. V trimming: 1 base; J trimming: 4 bases; junction bases outside the gene matches: 4.

The V gene is TRBV7-3, the J gene TRBJ2-7; D perhaps matches TRBD1 (5 bases). Trimming pared 3 bases from V and 0 bases from J, leaving 9 bases between. The CDR3 is 14 residues long. Germline V gene data show CDR1 as SGHTA and CDR2 as FQGTGA. CDR3 coding DNA: TGTGCCAGCAGCTTGCAGGGAAGCTCCTACGAGCAGTACTTC. Residues: CASSLQGSSYEQYF. Supplemented by reference TRBV7-3 and TRBJ2-7, the full variable domain reads GAGVSQTPSNKVTEKGKYVELRCDPISGHTALYWYRQSLGQGPEFLIYFQGTGAADDSGLPNDRFFAVRPEGSVSTLKIQRTERGDSAVYLCASSLQGSSYEQYFGPGTRLTVT.

The J gene is TRBJ1-2, the V gene TRBV28, with D unclear. Germline loops: CDR1 MDHEN, CDR2 SYDVKM. The CDR3 extends over 12 amino acids. Trimming pared 6 bases from V and 1 base from J, leaving 6 bases between. CDR3 bases: TGTGCCAGCAGGCCCTTTAACTATGGCTACACCTTC. Translation gives CASRPFNYGYTF.

This sequence joins TRBV5-5 and TRBJ2-7; weak D call: TRBD1 (6 bases). V lost 0 bases and J lost 2, with 12 bases in between. Germline V CDR1 and CDR2: SGHKS, YYEKEE (reference sequence). This CDR3 is 15 amino acids long. For the CDR3, the DNA is TGTGCCAGCAGCTTGGCCTTAGGGGGTGCCTACGAGCAGTACTTC. Translating it yields CASSLALGGAYEQYF.

The chain is built from TRBV10-3 and TRBJ1-6; D is uncertain. The V end was cut by 3 bases, the J end by 5 bases, with 8 bases between. CDR3 size: 14 residues. Germline V lookup: CDR1 ENHRY, CDR2 SYGVKD. The CDR3 region is CAISERIDNSPLHF. The CDR3 region has the DNA TGTGCCATCAGTGAAAGGATTGATAATTCACCCCTCCACTTT.

This chain links TRBV5-1 with TRBJ1-2; D ambiguous. Germline CDR1 SGHRS, CDR2 YFSETQ. CDR3 length: 14 residues. V lost 0 bases, J lost 8 bases, and 14 bases lay in between. CDR3 in DNA: TGCGCCAGCAGCTTGGGTGATTCCCAGTCAGGCTACACCTTC. It specifies CASSLGDSQSGYTF.

V gene TRBV19 combines with J gene TRBJ2-7; TRBD2 might be the D (6 bases). Trimming took off 5 bases at V and 5 bases at J, with 16 bases between the two ends. This CDR3 is built from 14 residues. Looked up from germline, CDR1 is LNHDA and CDR2 is SQIVND (reference sequence). This CDR3 reads CASSLGGVINEQYF. The CDR3, as DNA: TGTGCCAGTAGTCTAGGCGGGGTAATAAACGAGCAGTACTTC.

This chain links TRBV18 with TRBJ1-5; D is possibly TRBD1 (5 bases). V dropped 3 bases and J dropped 3 bases, with 12 bases sitting between them. Germline CDR1 KGHSH, CDR2 LQKENI. The CDR3 totals 15 residues. The CDR3 is CASSPGTTNNQPQHF. The CDR3 region has the DNA TGTGCCAGCTCACCGGGGACCACCAACAATCAGCCCCAGCATTTT. The full variable domain, with the rest looked up from reference TRBV18 and TRBJ1-5, is NAGVMQNPRHLVRRRGQEARLRCSPMKGHSHVYWYRQLPEEGLKFMVYLQKENIIDESGMPKERFSAEFPKEGPSILRIQQVVRGDSAAYFCASSPGTTNNQPQHFGDGTRLSIL.

The chain carries TRBV7-8 and TRBJ2-1; 7 bases agree with TRBD2. The CDR3 has 16 residues. CDR1 and CDR2 (germline): SGHVS, FQNEAQ. J gave up 0 bases and V 1 base, and 3 bases lay outside the gene matches. The CDR3 sequence is CASSLVGGSSYNEQFF. The CDR3 DNA reads TGTGCCAGCAGCTTAGTCGGCGGGAGCTCCTACAATGAGCAGTTCTTC.

This chain connects TRBV10-3 to TRBJ1-5; unclear D gene. Germline V CDR1 and CDR2: ENHRY, SYGVKD. The CDR3 sequence is 12 residues long. V was clipped by 3 bases and J by 4 bases, with 4 bases between them. The CDR3 DNA follows: TGTGCCATCAGTGAAGGGAATCAGCCCCAGCATTTT. Translated: CAISEGNQPQHF.

This chain connects TRBV2 to TRBJ2-7; D unclear. This CDR3 contains 14 residues. With 3 bases removed from V and 7 bases from J, the gap between germline ends came to 16 bases. Germline assignment: CDR1 SNHLY and CDR2 FYNNEI. The CDR3 here is CASSEIGPTLEQYF. As DNA, the CDR3 is TGTGCCAGCAGTGAGATAGGACCGACTCTGGAGCAGTACTTC.

The chain couples TRBV9 to TRBJ1-1, with TRBD1 matching 7 bases. V shed 3 bases and J 3 bases; nucleotides not matched to a gene: 5. The germline CDR1 and CDR2 sequences are SGDLS and YYNGEE. This CDR3 is built from 14 residues. CDR3 bases: TGTGCCAGCAGCGCCGACAGGGCGGACACTGAAGCTTTCTTT. It codes for CASSADRADTEAFF. Using reference TRBV9 and TRBJ1-1 for the parts outside the CDR3, the full variable domain is DSGVTQTPKHLITATGQRVTLRCSPRSGDLSVYWYQQSLDQGLQFLIQYYNGEERAKGNILERFSAQQFPDLHSELNLSSLELGDSALYFCASSADRADTEAFFGQGTRLTVV.

The table lists this clone with a count of one. The chain links TRBV11-2 to TRBJ2-7, with 8 bases identical to TRBD2. Germline V gene data show CDR1 as SGHAT and CDR2 as FQNNGV. The CDR3 extends over 15 amino acids. The junction had 8 bases not matched to a gene; V was cut back by 4 bases and J by 3 bases. The CDR3 bases are TGTGCCAGCAGCTCCCTCACTAGCGGTGACTACGAGCAGTACTTC. Translation: CASSSLTSGDYEQYF. Filled out from reference TRBV11-2 and TRBJ2-7, the complete variable domain reads EAGVAQSPRYKIIEKRQSVAFWCNPISGHATLYWYQQILGQGPKLLIQFQNNGVVDDSQLPKDRFSAERLKGVDSTLKIQPAKLEDSAVYLCASSSLTSGDYEQYFGPGTRLTVT.